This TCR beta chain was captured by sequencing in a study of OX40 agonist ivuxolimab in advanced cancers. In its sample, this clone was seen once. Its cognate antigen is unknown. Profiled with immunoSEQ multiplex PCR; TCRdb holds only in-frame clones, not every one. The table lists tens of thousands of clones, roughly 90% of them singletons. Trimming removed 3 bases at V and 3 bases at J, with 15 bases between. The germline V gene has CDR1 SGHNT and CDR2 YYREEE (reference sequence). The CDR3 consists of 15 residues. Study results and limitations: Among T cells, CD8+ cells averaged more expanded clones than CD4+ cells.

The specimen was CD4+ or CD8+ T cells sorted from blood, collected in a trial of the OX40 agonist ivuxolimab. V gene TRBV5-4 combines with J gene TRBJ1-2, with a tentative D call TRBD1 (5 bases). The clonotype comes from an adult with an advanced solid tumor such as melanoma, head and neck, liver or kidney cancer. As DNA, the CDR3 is TGTGCCAGCAGCTACCTCCGGGACCAGTACTATGGCTACACCTTC. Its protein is CASSYLRDQYYGYTF.